This passage covers 27 T cell receptor beta chains from one sample sequenced in a study of vaccination effects on CD4 cells after COVID-19. Some clones are missing from TCRdb's copy, which holds only in-frame ones; the method was immunoSEQ multiplex PCR. Counted here are around 50,000 clones, less than 85% occurring once; the ten biggest clones make up 6.5% to 9%. Their antigens remain unidentified. Culturing for more than 9 days preceded CD4+ T cell isolation. Participants got two doses of BNT162b2 or mRNA-1273 vaccine. Sample: CD4+ T cells from PBMCs cultured without peptide, taken after COVID-19 vaccination. These receptors came from a human donor who received a COVID-19 vaccine.

The CDR3 DNA is TGTGCCAGCAGTTTATCGGAACGTGGCTCTAGCGGGGGGGCCAAAAACATTCAGTACTTC. Translated: CASSLSERGSSGGAKNIQYF. The chain recombines TRBV27 with TRBJ2-4; 11 bases fit TRBD2. V lost 0 bases to trimming and J lost 1 base; unmatched junction nucleotides: 11. This CDR3 is built from 20 residues. Per germline, CDR1 MNHEY and CDR2 SMNVEV (reference sequence).

The chain has TRBV7-9 and TRBJ2-1, with D perhaps TRBD2 (5 bases). Looked up from germline, CDR1 is SEHNR and CDR2 is FQNEAQ (reference sequence). The CDR3 runs 17 residues. V lost 0 bases and J lost 5, with 17 bases in between. The CDR3 DNA sequence: TGTGCCAGCAGCTTAGCAAGTATAAGGAGGCGGAACAATGAGCAGTTCTTC. Its protein product is CASSLASIRRRNNEQFF.

The chain couples TRBV27 to TRBJ2-1, with TRBD2 matching 8 bases. This CDR3 has 15 amino acids. The germline V gene encodes CDR1 MNHEY and CDR2 SMNVEV (reference sequence). The junction had 12 bases not matched to a gene; V was cut back by 7 bases and J by 7 bases. The CDR3 loop is CASTPLASGWNEQFF. In DNA, the CDR3 is TGTGCCAGCACCCCCCTAGCTAGCGGGTGGAATGAGCAGTTCTTC.

The J gene is TRBJ1-3, the V gene TRBV7-6, with no clear D. The V end lost 1 base, the J end lost 7 bases, and 11 bases lay between the germline ends. The CDR3 length is 14 residues. Germline loops: CDR1 SGHVS, CDR2 FNYEAQ. CDR3 nucleotides: TGTGCCAGCAGCTTAGAATCCTTCGGGAACACCATATATTTT. Amino acids: CASSLESFGNTIYF.

The rearrangement uses TRBV19 and TRBJ2-3, with D perhaps TRBD1 or TRBD2 (5 bases each). The V and J ends lost 7 bases and 4 bases respectively, with 27 bases between them. Germline V gene sequence: CDR1 LNHDA, CDR2 SQIVND (reference sequence). CDR3 size: 18 residues. CDR3 coding DNA: TGTGCCAGTACGGTATCGGGGACCCAATTAAAGTGGGCAGATACGCAGTATTTT. This codes for CASTVSGTQLKWADTQYF.

The table lists this clone with a few counts. V usage is TRBV2 and J usage is TRBJ1-3; D remains unclear. V lost 2 bases and J lost 0, with 14 bases in between. The CDR3 loop spans 17 amino acids. From germline, CDR1 is SNHLY and CDR2 FYNNEI. In DNA form, the CDR3 reads TGTGCCAGCAGTGAATTTGGGATAGGCAACTCTGGAAACACCATATATTTT. The encoded protein is CASSEFGIGNSGNTIYF.

This chain uses TRBV6-1 with TRBJ2-1; D call uncertain. The CDR3 has 12 amino acids. In germline, CDR1 is MNHNS, CDR2 SASEGT. Trimming shortened V by 2 bases and J by 8 bases, and 7 bases separated the two germline ends. The CDR3 spells CASSESSDEQFF. The CDR3 region has the DNA TGTGCCAGCAGTGAATCGAGCGATGAGCAGTTCTTC.

The J gene is TRBJ2-5, the V gene TRBV11-2; D is perhaps TRBD1 or TRBD2 (5 bases each). This CDR3 spans 16 amino acids. Looked up from germline, CDR1 is SGHAT and CDR2 is FQNNGV. Trimming stripped 4 bases from V and 13 bases from J, with 28 bases between. The CDR3 region has the DNA TGTGCCAGCAGCTCAATCTCCGGGACGGAGCCAAGAAGAAGGTACTTC. It codes for CASSSISGTEPRRRYF. The entire variable domain, with the rest obtained from reference TRBV11-2 and TRBJ2-5, is as follows: EAGVAQSPRYKIIEKRQSVAFWCNPISGHATLYWYQQILGQGPKLLIQFQNNGVVDDSQLPKDRFSAERLKGVDSTLKIQPAKLEDSAVYLCASSSISGTEPRRRYFGPGTRLLVL.

The chain is built from TRBV11-1 and TRBJ1-1, with D maybe TRBD1 (5 bases). Germline V CDR1 and CDR2: SGHAT, FQDESV (reference sequence). This CDR3 has 13 amino acids. V lost 10 bases and J 2 bases, leaving 14 bases between the germline ends. The CDR3 DNA is TGTGCCACAGAAGGGGATGCTAACACTGAAGCTTTCTTT. Translating it yields CATEGDANTEAFF.

The chain uses TRBV5-1 and TRBJ1-2; 7 nucleotides align to TRBD1. The CDR3 totals 15 residues. With V trimmed by 1 base and J by 4 bases, 7 bases remained unmatched. CDR1 and CDR2 (germline): SGHRS, YFSETQ. The CDR3 DNA sequence: TGCGCCAGCAGCTTGTGGTCAGGGGGAGGCTATGGCTACACCTTC. Its translation: CASSLWSGGGYGYTF.

The V gene is TRBV5-8, the J gene TRBJ1-1, with a possible D match to TRBD1 (6 bases). Looked up from germline, CDR1 is SGHTS and CDR2 is YDEGEE. Trimming left V 4 bases short and J 4 bases short, with 11 bases between. The CDR3 has 13 residues. For the CDR3, the DNA is TGTGCCAGCAGCCCAGGGGTTGGCACTGAAGCTTTCTTT. This gives the protein CASSPGVGTEAFF. Using reference TRBV5-8 and TRBJ1-1 for the parts outside the CDR3, the full variable domain is EAGVTQSPTHLIKTRGQQATLRCSPISGHTSVYWYQQALGLGLQFLLWYDEGEERNRGNFPPRFSGRQFPNYSSELNVNALELEDSALYLCASSPGVGTEAFFGQGTRLTVV.

This clone was seen more than once but under ten times. This chain joins TRBV6-6 and TRBJ2-3; 8 bases line up with TRBD1. CDR1 is MNHNY and CDR2 is SVGAGI in the germline V gene (reference sequence). CDR3 size: 16 residues. Germline trimming cut 0 bases from V and 1 base from J; bases unmatched to any gene: 3. CDR3 loop: CASSYSQGAGTDTQYF. CDR3 DNA: TGTGCCAGCAGTTACTCTCAGGGGGCGGGCACAGATACGCAGTATTTT.

The V and J genes are TRBV5-1 and TRBJ1-4; the D is unclear. The CDR3 runs to 16 residues. The V gene's germline CDR1 is SGHRS and CDR2 YFSETQ. V dropped 4 bases and J dropped 5 bases, with 18 bases sitting between them. As DNA, the CDR3 is TGCGCCAGCAGCGCGATGCGTGGCTCTCCGAATGAAAAACTGTTTTTT. Translated: CASSAMRGSPNEKLFF.

This clone was seen only a few times. The chain links TRBV7-6 to TRBJ1-5, with D possibly matching TRBD1 (5 bases). V was pared by 1 base and J by 6 bases, with 7 bases between. This CDR3 is built from 13 residues. CDR1 is SGHVS and CDR2 is FNYEAQ in the germline V gene. CDR3 protein: CASSLGGGQPQHF. The CDR3 region has the DNA TGTGCCAGCAGCTTAGGGGGGGGTCAGCCCCAGCATTTT.

This sequence joins TRBV12-3 or TRBV12-4 and TRBJ1-4; D not resolved. There are 13 residues in the CDR3. V shed 6 bases and J shed 0 bases, with 5 bases lying between them. In nucleotides, the CDR3 is TGTGCCAGCAGCCTAGCAACTAATGAAAAACTGTTTTTT. Residues: CASSLATNEKLFF.

The chain recombines TRBV12-3 or TRBV12-4 with TRBJ1-1; D is unclear. Trimming pared 5 bases from V and 8 bases from J, leaving 15 bases between. The CDR3 consists of 13 residues. Here the CDR3 reads CASSLDISREAFF. The CDR3 region has the DNA TGTGCCAGCAGTCTCGACATCTCTAGGGAAGCTTTCTTT.

The rearrangement uses TRBV15 and TRBJ2-7; TRBD2 might be the D (6 bases). Germline CDR1 and CDR2: LNHNV and YYDKDF (reference sequence). Trimming removed 9 bases from V and 3 bases from J, with 18 bases in between. The CDR3 is 14 residues long. CDR3 DNA: TGTGCCACTACCAATGCGGGGAGAAACTACGAGCAGTACTTC. Translated, it gives CATTNAGRNYEQYF.

As DNA, the CDR3 is TGCGCCAGCAGTAAGGCAGGGGACGCTGGAAACACCATATATTTT. Its translation: CASSKAGDAGNTIYF. The rearrangement links TRBV10-1 to TRBJ1-3; D perhaps matches TRBD1 (6 bases). Germline CDR1 WNHNN, CDR2 SYGVQD (reference sequence). Deletions cut 5 bases from V and 2 bases from J, with 13 bases between. This CDR3 has 15 amino acids.

The chain uses TRBV27 and TRBJ1-1; no clear D. Per the germline V gene, CDR1 is MNHEY and CDR2 is SMNVEV (reference sequence). The V gene lost 0 bases and the J gene lost 3 bases, with 8 bases spanning the gap. The CDR3 consists of 14 residues. In DNA form, the CDR3 reads TGTGCCAGCAGTTTATCCCAGGTCTACACTGAAGCTTTCTTT. This codes for CASSLSQVYTEAFF.

The chain is built from TRBV3-1 (or the pseudogene TRBV3-2) and TRBJ2-3; 8 bases are a match to TRBD2. Germline V CDR1 and CDR2: LGHDT, YNNKEL (reference sequence). This CDR3 comprises 14 residues. J gave up 4 bases and V 3 bases, and 3 bases lay outside the gene matches. The DNA of the CDR3 is TGTGCCAGCAGCCATTCGGGAGGGCCAGATACGCAGTATTTT. It is translated as CASSHSGGPDTQYF.

The rearrangement joins TRBV11-2 to TRBJ2-3, with 9 bases that match TRBD2. The CDR3 covers 18 residues. Germline loops: CDR1 SGHAT, CDR2 FQNNGV. J gave up 0 bases and V 2 bases, and 9 bases lay outside the gene matches. DNA of the CDR3: TGTGCCAGCAGCTTACGGATTAGCGGGAGTTCTAGCACAGATACGCAGTATTTT. As protein: CASSLRISGSSSTDTQYF.

V is TRBV30 and J is TRBJ2-7; 7 bases agree with TRBD1. This CDR3 region has 14 residues. V shed 4 bases, J shed 6 bases, and the junction held 12 bases outside the gene matches. Germline V gives CDR1 GTSNPN, CDR2 SVGIG (reference sequence). The CDR3 bases are TGTGCCTGGACAAGACAGGGATCGTTCGGCGAGCAGTACTTC. It translates to CAWTRQGSFGEQYF.

This clone came up a few times. The chain employs TRBV19 and TRBJ2-1; 8 positions agree with TRBD1. The CDR3 runs to 15 residues. Per germline, CDR1 LNHDA and CDR2 SQIVND (reference sequence). V was clipped by 6 bases and J by 5 bases; unmatched bases: 9. As DNA, the CDR3 is TGTGCCAGTAGAGAGGGGGACAGGCCCCACAATGAGCAGTTCTTC. Encoded protein: CASREGDRPHNEQFF.

The chain carries TRBV12-5 and TRBJ2-2; the match to TRBD1 covers 11 bases. The CDR3 spans 16 residues. Germline V gene sequence: CDR1 LGHNT, CDR2 FRNRAP. V trimming: 5 bases; J trimming: 4 bases; junction bases outside the gene matches: 6. The CDR3 loop reads CASGPGQGASTGELFF. Written as DNA, the CDR3 is TGTGCTAGTGGTCCTGGACAGGGGGCCAGCACCGGGGAGCTGTTTTTT.

The rearrangement uses TRBV11-2 and TRBJ2-7; TRBD1 aligns across 11 bases. Germline V gives CDR1 SGHAT, CDR2 FQNNGV. The trim removed 6 bases at V and 6 bases at J, leaving 7 bases unmatched. The length of the CDR3 is 14 residues. In DNA, the CDR3 is TGTGCCAGCAGTCTGGACAGGGGGCGGTTCGAGCAGTACTTC. Amino acid sequence: CASSLDRGRFEQYF.

The chain employs TRBV6-5 and TRBJ2-2; D unclear. CDR1 and CDR2 from the germline V gene are MNHEY and SVGAGI. Trimming left V 2 bases short and J 7 bases short, with 8 bases between. The CDR3 is made up of 13 amino acids. The CDR3 spells CASSYLPYGELFF. In DNA form, the CDR3 reads TGTGCCAGCAGTTACCTTCCGTACGGGGAGCTGTTTTTT.

This clone was detected once. The rearrangement links TRBV15 to TRBJ1-2; no firm D call. Trimming stripped 0 bases from V and 8 bases from J, with 7 bases between. The CDR3 loop spans 12 amino acids. CDR1 and CDR2 (germline): LNHNV, YYDKDF (reference sequence). CDR3 sequence (DNA): TGTGCCACCAGCAGAGATTCGGGCGGCTACACCTTC. This translates into CATSRDSGGYTF. Variable domain in full (rest from reference TRBV15 and TRBJ1-2): DAMVIQNPRYQVTQFGKPVTLSCSQTLNHNVMYWYQQKSSQAPKLLFHYYDKDFNNEADTPDNFQSRRPNTSFCFLDIRSPGLGDTAMYLCATSRDSGGYTFGSGTRLTVV.